This T cell receptor (beta chain) comes out of a study of T-cell reconstitution after alpha-beta-depleted transplantation in children (dated by TCRdb to the mid-2010s). As for the study more broadly: T-cell immune reconstitution after TCRalphabeta/CD19-depleted allogeneic hematopoietic cell transplantation in children was quantitatively tracked in the study by means of TCR repertoire profiling.

Library construction relied on PCR. Reads for this sample came from an Illumina HiSeq 2500. TCR library preparation used molecular barcoding, with unique molecular identifiers applied to normalize quantification of the TCRbeta repertoire. TCRdb's own reprocessing of the public reads used fastp at Q25 and MiXCR and kept productive beta chains. Entries are consolidated by CDR3 protein sequence, retaining the most common genes and DNA. This sample is represented by some 500,000 distinct CDR3 sequences; about 18% of them were singletons. The top ten constitute less than 4% of the sample. This clonotype has a handful of counts. Its specific antigen is unknown. Base qualities are not at hand, and no much larger clone is one base apart. A distance of 12 bases separates the germline ends of V and J, which lose 4 bases and 8 bases respectively. The CDR3 measures 13 amino acids from cysteine to phenylalanine. The kept DNA is CDR3 alone, 39 bases in frame from the first base. According to the germline V gene, CDR1 reads LGHNA and CDR2 reads YNFKEQ.

Here the chain combines TRBV4-2 and TRBJ2-1; the D gene cannot be named for sure. This TCR was recovered from a human donor who donated a stem cell graft to a child with acute lymphoblastic leukemia. Sequencing was performed on PBMCs from the stem cell graft donor, taken from the stem cell graft. CDR3 loop: CASSPGLAYEQFF. The sequence in DNA is TGTGCCAGCAGCCCCGGTTTAGCTTATGAGCAGTTCTTC.